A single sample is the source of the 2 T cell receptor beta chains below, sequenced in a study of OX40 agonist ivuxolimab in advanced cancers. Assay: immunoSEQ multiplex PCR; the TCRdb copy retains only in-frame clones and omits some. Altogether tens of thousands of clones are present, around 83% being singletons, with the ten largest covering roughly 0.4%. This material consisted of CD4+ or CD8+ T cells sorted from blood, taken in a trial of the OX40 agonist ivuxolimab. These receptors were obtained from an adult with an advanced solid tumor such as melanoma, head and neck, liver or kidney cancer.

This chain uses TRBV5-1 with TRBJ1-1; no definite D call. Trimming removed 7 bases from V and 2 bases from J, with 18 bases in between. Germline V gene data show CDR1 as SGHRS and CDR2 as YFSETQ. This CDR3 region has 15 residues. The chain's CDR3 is CASAYLTGGNTEAFF. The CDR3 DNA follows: TGCGCCAGCGCGTATCTAACTGGCGGAAACACTGAAGCTTTCTTT.

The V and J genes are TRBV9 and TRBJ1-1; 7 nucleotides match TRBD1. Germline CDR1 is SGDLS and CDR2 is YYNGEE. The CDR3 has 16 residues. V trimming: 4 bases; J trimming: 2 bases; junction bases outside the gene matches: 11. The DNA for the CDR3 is TGTGCCAGCAGCCCCCCTACAGGGGTAACTAACACTGAAGCTTTCTTT. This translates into CASSPPTGVTNTEAFF.